The clone carrying this T cell receptor (beta chain) has more than one count but fewer than ten. The repertoire was sequenced with immunoSEQ multiplex PCR; TCRdb's copy has only in-frame clones and lacks some. The sample lists about 860 clones; 25% to 30% were seen once. The data were taken from a study of sequential checkpoint blockade in melanoma. About the study: Maintenance nivolumab came after either treatment sequence.

V lost 4 bases to trimming and J lost 4 bases, with 7 bases between them. In germline, CDR1 is WSHSY, CDR2 SAAADI. This CDR3 has 13 residues. Indicated treatment: randomized to nivolumab then ipilimumab (arm A) or the reverse (arm B). Patients had received no earlier DNA-damaging chemotherapy. The sequences come from tumor tissue (inferred from file names), collected from a patient given nivolumab and ipilimumab in sequence. The sequence came from a human donor with melanoma. The genes are TRBV10-2 and TRBJ2-2; D unresolved. CDR3 in DNA: TGCGCCAGCAGTGTTCGCTCCACCGGGGAGCTGTTTTTT. It specifies CASSVRSTGELFF.